This record concerns one T cell receptor beta chain sequence. Antigen unknown. CDR1 and CDR2 from the germline V gene are SGHKS and YYEKEE (reference sequence). V lost 4 bases and J 1 base, leaving 12 bases between the germline ends. The CDR3 spans 14 residues. This entry is derived from a study of cytomegalovirus exposure and HLA in healthy donors. Whole-study context: The Caucasian-associated ancestry cluster contained 81% of the approximately 390 genotyped donors.

General study results and limits: HLA alleles showed associations with 16,951 TCR beta sequences in a later analysis, at a 0.05 false discovery rate. Owing to their indistinguishability, certain V segments, notably TRBV6-2 and TRBV6-3, were excluded. Later genetic work tied a missense DCLRE1C variant to beta-chain V and J trimming.

Primers: 60 Vbeta forward and 13 Jbeta reverse. Only in-frame clones appear in the TCRdb table, and some are missing; sequencing was by immunoSEQ multiplex PCR. The sample gives 66,000 or so clones, around 92% of which show up once; approximately 1.6% is in the top ten. This TCR was sampled from a man aged 25 to 45 in good health and CMV-seropositive. Sequencing input: PBMCs. This sequence joins TRBV5-5 and TRBJ2-7; possibly TRBD2 for D (5 bases). In DNA, the CDR3 is TGTGCCAGCAGCCCTGGACGGGGATCCTACGAGCAGTACTTC. Translation gives CASSPGRGSYEQYF.